Listed below are T cell receptor beta chains from one sample, sequenced in a study of spatial heterogeneity in lung cancer. TCRdb re-called the 5' RACE reads through MiXCR, storing one row per CDR3 protein. This sample has several thousand distinct CDR3 sequences, with about 15% found just once. Sample: lung tumor tissue, taken at surgery. Source of these receptors: a male donor with early-stage non-small cell lung cancer. Both conserved end residues are part of each CDR3. D genes are given only for firm matches. Some rows mark clone size as missing; the rest say once, few, many or name a class of expanded clone.

>TRBV6-2/TRBV6-3|TRBJ2-7|few|-
TGTGCCAGCACTGATTCGCGCCACTCCTACGAGCAGTACTTC
CASTDSRHSYEQYF
>TRBV7-2|TRBJ2-3|medium-sized|TRBD2
TGTGCCAGCAGCCGAGATATATCTAGCGGGAGACCAAGCACAGATACGCAGTATTTT
CASSRDISSGRPSTDTQYF
>TRBV29-1|TRBJ1-4|medium-sized|-
TGCAGCGTTGTTACCGACAGGAATGAAAAACTGTTTTTT
CSVVTDRNEKLFF
>TRBV7-9|TRBJ1-6|medium-sized|TRBD1
TGTGCCAGCAGCTTGGCTGTGACAGGGGACTCACCCCTCCACTTT
CASSLAVTGDSPLHF
>TRBV5-1|TRBJ2-7|-|-
TGCGCCAGCAGCTTGGATACCCCCTACGAGCAGTACTTC
CASSLDTPYEQYF
>TRBV30|TRBJ2-5|few|-
TGTGCCTGGTCAGGGAACTTCCAAGAGACCCAGTACTTC
CAWSGNFQETQYF
>TRBV7-9|TRBJ1-1|few|-
TGTGCCAGCAGCTTAGAAGCGGTCAGGGGATGGTTGACTGAAGCTTTCTTT
CASSLEAVRGWLTEAFF
>TRBV6-6|TRBJ1-5|-|TRBD1
TGTGCCAGCAGTCAGGGACAGTACAATCAGCCCCAGCATTTT
CASSQGQYNQPQHF
>TRBV7-2|TRBJ2-3|medium-sized|-
TGTGCCAGCAGCTCCCAGGGTCTCACGAGGACGCAGTATTTT
CASSSQGLTRTQYF
>TRBV19|TRBJ1-5|medium-sized|-
TGTGCCAGTAAGAGGGGGGTCAATCAGCCCCAGCATTTT
CASKRGVNQPQHF
>TRBV18|TRBJ2-7|medium-sized|TRBD2
TGTGCCAGCTCACCTGCGGGGGGCTACGAGCAGTACTTC
CASSPAGGYEQYF
>TRBV27|TRBJ2-3|-|-
TGTGCCAGCAGACCGGACTTCACAGATACGCAGTATTTT
CASRPDFTDTQYF
>TRBV2|TRBJ1-4|many|-
TGTGCCGGGACCGATAACCTTCCGGGGAAACTGTTTTTT
CAGTDNLPGKLFF
>TRBV29-1|TRBJ1-2|medium-sized|TRBD1
TGCAGCGCACTACAGGGGGCGCGGGGCTACACCTTC
CSALQGARGYTF
>TRBV2|TRBJ2-7|-|-
TGTGCCAGCAGGGCCCGAGGGGGAACTTCCTCCTACGAGCAGTACTTC
CASRARGGTSSYEQYF
>TRBV24-1|TRBJ2-7|medium-sized|TRBD1
TGTGCCACCAGCGCCGACAGGGGCTGGTCCTACGAGCAGTACTTC
CATSADRGWSYEQYF
>TRBV10-3|TRBJ2-3|-|-
TGTGCCTCCAGAGGGGACACAGATACGCAGTATTTT
CASRGDTDTQYF
>TRBV7-3|TRBJ2-2|medium-sized|TRBD2
TGTGCCAGCAGCCGTTTTGGCGGGAGGAGCACCGGGGAGCTGTTTTTT
CASSRFGGRSTGELFF
>TRBV7-2|TRBJ1-3|few|-
TGTGCCAGCAGCTTTGGGGGATCTGGAAACACCATATATTTT
CASSFGGSGNTIYF
>TRBV20-1|TRBJ1-1|many|-
TGCAGTGCTAGCCGAGGGGGCACTGAAGCTTTCTTT
CSASRGGTEAFF
>TRBV5-1|TRBJ2-5|medium-sized|-
TGCGCCAGCAGCTTGGGCTTGGCCCGCCAAGAGACCCAGTACTTC
CASSLGLARQETQYF
>TRBV2|TRBJ2-1|medium-sized|TRBD1
TGTGCCAGCAGCCGGACAGGGAGCTCCTACAATGAGCAGTTCTTC
CASSRTGSSYNEQFF
>TRBV6-2/TRBV6-3|TRBJ2-5|many|-
TGTGCCAGCAGTTCTGCGGAGGGGACCCAGTACTTC
CASSSAEGTQYF
>TRBV7-9|TRBJ2-3|few|-
TGTGCCAGCAGCTGGGGGGCTCCGGGACAGAGCACAGATACGCAGTATTTT
CASSWGAPGQSTDTQYF
>TRBV2|TRBJ2-1|medium-sized|-
TGTGCCAGCAACCCCGGACAATTTGGCAATGAGCAGTTCTTC
CASNPGQFGNEQFF
>TRBV10-3|TRBJ2-2|medium-sized|-
TGTGCCATCAGTGAAAGTCAGGGCGGGGAGCTGTTTTTT
CAISESQGGELFF
>TRBV30|TRBJ1-2|medium-sized|TRBD1
TGTGCCTGGAGTCCCTATCATCGGACAGGGAATGGCTACACCTTC
CAWSPYHRTGNGYTF
>TRBV20-1|TRBJ2-5|medium-sized|TRBD2
TGCAGTGCTAGGAGGCTAGCGGGGGAGACCCAGTACTTC
CSARRLAGETQYF